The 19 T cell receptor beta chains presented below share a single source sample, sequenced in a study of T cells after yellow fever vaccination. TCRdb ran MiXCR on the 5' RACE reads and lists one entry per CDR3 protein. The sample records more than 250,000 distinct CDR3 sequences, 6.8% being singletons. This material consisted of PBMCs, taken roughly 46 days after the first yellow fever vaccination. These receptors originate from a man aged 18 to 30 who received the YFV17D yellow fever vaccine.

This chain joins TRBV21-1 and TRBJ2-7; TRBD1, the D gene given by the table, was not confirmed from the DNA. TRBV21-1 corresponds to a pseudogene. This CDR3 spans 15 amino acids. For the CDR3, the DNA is TGTGCCAGGGCGAAAGGGGGGTGCGGCTCCTACGAGCAGTACTTC. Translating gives CARAKGGCGSYEQYF.

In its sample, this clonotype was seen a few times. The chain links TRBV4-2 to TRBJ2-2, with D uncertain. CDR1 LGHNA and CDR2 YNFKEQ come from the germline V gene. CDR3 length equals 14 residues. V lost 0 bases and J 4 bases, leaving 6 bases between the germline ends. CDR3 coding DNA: TGTGCCAGCAGCCAAGATAGGCTCACCGGGGAGCTGTTTTTT. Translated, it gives CASSQDRLTGELFF.

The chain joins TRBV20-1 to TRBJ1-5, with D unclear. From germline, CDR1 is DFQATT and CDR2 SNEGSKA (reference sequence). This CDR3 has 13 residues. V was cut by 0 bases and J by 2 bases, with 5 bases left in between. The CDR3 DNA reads TGCAGTGCTAGAGATCCGGGCAATCAGCCCCAGCATTTT. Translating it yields CSARDPGNQPQHF.

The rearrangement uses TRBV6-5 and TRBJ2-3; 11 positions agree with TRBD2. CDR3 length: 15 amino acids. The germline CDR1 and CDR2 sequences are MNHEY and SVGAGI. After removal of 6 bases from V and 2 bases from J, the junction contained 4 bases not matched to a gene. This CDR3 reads CASRHSGGATDTQYF. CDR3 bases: TGTGCCAGCAGACATAGCGGGGGGGCCACAGATACGCAGTATTTT.

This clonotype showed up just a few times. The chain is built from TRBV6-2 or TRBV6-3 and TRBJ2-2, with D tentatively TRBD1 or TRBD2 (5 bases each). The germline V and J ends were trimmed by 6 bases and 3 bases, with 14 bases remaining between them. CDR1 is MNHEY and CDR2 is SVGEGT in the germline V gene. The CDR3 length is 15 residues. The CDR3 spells CASREPGTDTGELFF. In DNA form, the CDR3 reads TGTGCCAGCAGAGAGCCCGGGACGGACACCGGGGAGCTGTTTTTT.

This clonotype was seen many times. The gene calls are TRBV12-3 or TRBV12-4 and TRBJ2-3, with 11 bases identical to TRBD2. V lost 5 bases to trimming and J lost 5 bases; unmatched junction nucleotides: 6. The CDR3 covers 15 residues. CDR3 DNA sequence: TGTGCCAGCAGTCTTCTAGCGGGGGGAGTAGATACGCAGTATTTT. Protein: CASSLLAGGVDTQYF.

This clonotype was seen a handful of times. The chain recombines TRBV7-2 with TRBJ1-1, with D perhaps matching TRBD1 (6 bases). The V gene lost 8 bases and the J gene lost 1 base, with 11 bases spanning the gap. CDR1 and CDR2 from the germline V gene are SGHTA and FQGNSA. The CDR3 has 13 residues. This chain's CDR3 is CASGLQGNTEAFF. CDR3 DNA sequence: TGTGCCAGCGGACTACAGGGGAACACTGAAGCTTTCTTT.

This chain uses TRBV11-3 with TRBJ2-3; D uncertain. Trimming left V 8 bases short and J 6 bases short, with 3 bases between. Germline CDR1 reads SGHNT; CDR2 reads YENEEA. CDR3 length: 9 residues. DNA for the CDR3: TGTGCCAGCCTCGATACGCAGTATTTT. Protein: CASLDTQYF.

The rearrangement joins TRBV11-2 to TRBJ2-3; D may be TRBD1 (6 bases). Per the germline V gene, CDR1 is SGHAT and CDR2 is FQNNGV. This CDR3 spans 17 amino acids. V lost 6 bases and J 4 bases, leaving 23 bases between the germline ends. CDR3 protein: CASRNRVRKNPADTQYF. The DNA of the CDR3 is TGTGCCAGCAGGAACAGGGTAAGGAAGAACCCAGCAGATACGCAGTATTTT.

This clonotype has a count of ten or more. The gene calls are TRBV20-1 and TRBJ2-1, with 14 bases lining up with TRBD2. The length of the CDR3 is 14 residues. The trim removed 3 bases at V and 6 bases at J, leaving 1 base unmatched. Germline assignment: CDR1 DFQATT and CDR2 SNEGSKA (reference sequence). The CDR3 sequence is CSARGTSGGNEQFF. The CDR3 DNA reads TGCAGTGCTAGGGGGACTAGCGGGGGCAATGAGCAGTTCTTC.

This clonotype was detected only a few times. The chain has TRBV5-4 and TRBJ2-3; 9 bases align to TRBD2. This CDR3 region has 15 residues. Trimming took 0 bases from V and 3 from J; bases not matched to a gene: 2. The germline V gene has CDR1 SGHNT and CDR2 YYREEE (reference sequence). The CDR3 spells CASSLETSGTDTQYF. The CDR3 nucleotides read TGTGCCAGCAGCTTGGAAACTAGCGGGACAGATACGCAGTATTTT.

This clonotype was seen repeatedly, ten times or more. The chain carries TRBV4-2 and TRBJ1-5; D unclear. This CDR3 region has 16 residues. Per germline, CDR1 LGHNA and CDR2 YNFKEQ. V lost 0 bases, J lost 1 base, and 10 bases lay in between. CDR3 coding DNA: TGTGCCAGCAGCCAAGAGGTTGCAGTAAGCAATCAGCCCCAGCATTTT. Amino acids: CASSQEVAVSNQPQHF.

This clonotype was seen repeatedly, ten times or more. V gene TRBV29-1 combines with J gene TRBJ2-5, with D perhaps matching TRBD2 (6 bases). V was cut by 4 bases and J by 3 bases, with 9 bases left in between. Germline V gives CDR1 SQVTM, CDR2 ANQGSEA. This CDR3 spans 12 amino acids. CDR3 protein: CSVVPGEETQYF. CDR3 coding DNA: TGCAGCGTTGTCCCGGGGGAAGAGACCCAGTACTTC. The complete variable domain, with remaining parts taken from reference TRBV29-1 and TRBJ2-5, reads SAVISQKPSRDICQRGTSLTIQCQVDSQVTMMFWYRQQPGQSLTLIATANQGSEATYESGFVIDKFPISRPNLTFSTLTVSNMSPEDSSIYLCSVVPGEETQYFGPGTRLLVL.

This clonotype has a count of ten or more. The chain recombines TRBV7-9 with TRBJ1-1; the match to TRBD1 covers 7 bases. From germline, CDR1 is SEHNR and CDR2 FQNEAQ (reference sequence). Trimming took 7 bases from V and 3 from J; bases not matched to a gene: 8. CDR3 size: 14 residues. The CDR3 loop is CASTFSGGYTEAFF. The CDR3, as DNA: TGTGCCAGCACTTTTTCAGGGGGATACACTGAAGCTTTCTTT.

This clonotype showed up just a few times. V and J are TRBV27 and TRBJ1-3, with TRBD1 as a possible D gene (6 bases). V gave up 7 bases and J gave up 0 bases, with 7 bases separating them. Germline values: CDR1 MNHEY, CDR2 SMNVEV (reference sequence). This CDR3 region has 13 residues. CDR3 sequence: CASKDSSGNTIYF. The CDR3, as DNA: TGTGCCAGCAAGGACAGCTCTGGAAACACCATATATTTT.

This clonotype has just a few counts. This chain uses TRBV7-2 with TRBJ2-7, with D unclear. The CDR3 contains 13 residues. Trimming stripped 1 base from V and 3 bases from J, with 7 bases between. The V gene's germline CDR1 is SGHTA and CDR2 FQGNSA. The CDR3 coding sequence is TGTGCCAGCAGCTTAGGGGATTACTACGAGCAGTACTTC. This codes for CASSLGDYYEQYF.

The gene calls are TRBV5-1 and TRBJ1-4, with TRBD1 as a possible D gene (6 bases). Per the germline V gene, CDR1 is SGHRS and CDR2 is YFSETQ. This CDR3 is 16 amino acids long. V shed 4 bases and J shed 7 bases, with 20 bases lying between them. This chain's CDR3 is CASSPYPAGTLEKLFF. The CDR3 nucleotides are TGCGCCAGCAGCCCTTACCCTGCCGGGACACTTGAAAAACTGTTTTTT.

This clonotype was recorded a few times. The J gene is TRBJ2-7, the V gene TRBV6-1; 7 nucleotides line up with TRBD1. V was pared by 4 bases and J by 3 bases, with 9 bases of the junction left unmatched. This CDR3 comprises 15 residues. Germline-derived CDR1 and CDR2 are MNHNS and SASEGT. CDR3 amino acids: CASSGETGTHYEQYF. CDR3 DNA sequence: TGTGCCAGCAGTGGAGAGACAGGGACCCACTACGAGCAGTACTTC.

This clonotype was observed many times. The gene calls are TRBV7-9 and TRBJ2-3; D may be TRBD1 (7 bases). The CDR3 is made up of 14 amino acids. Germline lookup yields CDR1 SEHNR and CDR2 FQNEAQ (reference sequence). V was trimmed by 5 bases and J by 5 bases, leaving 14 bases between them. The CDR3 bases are TGTGCCAGCAGCCAGGGGGGCTCGGGAGATACGCAGTATTTT. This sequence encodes CASSQGGSGDTQYF. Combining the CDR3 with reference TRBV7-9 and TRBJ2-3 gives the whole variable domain DTGVSQNPRHKITKRGQNVTFRCDPISEHNRLYWYRQTLGQGPEFLTYFQNEAQLEKSRLLSDRFSAERPKGSFSTLEIQRTEQGDSAMYLCASSQGGSGDTQYFGPGTRLTVL.